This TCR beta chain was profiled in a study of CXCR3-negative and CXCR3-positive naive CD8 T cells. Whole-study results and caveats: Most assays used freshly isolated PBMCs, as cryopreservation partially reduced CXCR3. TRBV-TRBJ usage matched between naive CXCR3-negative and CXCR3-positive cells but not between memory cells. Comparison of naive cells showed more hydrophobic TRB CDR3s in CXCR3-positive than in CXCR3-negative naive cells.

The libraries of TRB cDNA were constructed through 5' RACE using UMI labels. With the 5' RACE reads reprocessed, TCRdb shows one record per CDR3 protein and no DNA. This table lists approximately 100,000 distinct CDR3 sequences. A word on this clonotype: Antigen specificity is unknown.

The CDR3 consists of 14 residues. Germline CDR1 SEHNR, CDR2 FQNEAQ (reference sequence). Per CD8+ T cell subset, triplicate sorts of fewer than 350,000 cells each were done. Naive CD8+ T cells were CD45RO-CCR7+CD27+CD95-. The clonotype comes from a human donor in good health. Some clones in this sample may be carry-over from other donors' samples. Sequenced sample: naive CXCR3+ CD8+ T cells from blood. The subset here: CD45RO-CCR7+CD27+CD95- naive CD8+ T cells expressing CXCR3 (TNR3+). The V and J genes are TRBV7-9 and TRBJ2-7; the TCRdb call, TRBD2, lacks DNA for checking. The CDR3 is CASSLVASSYEQYF.